A selection of T cell receptor beta chains follows, all from one sample in a study of blood T cell repertoires in COVID-19. Repertoires were generated with immunoSEQ multiplex PCR, while TCRdb's copy carries only in-frame clones and drops some. The sample lists 250,000 to 350,000 clones; around 82% were seen once. The sequencing sample was made of peripheral blood. The receptors shown here come from a person between 70 and 80 years old with COVID-19, enrolled during active disease. Each CDR3 is given with its conserved first and last residue. The order of the fields is V gene, clone size, J gene, D gene, CDR3 DNA, CDR3 protein. The D gene is left open where the match is weak. A row's size may be missing; if present it is once, few, many or a size class.

>TRBV7-8|-|TRBJ1-5|-
TGTGCCAGCAGCTTAGAGTCGACAATAAATCAGCCCCAGCATTTT
CASSLESTINQPQHF
>TRBV3-1/TRBV3-2|few|TRBJ2-4|-
TGTGCCAGCAGCCAAGACCCCAACAGGGTCGGTAGGGACATTCAGTACTTC
CASSQDPNRVGRDIQYF
>TRBV12-3/TRBV12-4|-|TRBJ2-7|-
TGTGCCAGCAGTTTAGGGTCAGGGTTTTGGCAGTACTTC
CASSLGSGFWQYF
>TRBV6-2/TRBV6-3|-|TRBJ2-7|-
TGTGCCAGCAGCGCATCCGGGACACCCTACGAGCAGTACTTC
CASSASGTPYEQYF
>TRBV11-2|-|TRBJ2-1|-
TGTGCCAGCAGCACAGACAGGCGCGATGAGCAGTTCTTC
CASSTDRRDEQFF
>TRBV11-2|-|TRBJ2-3|-
TGTGCCAGCAGCTTATCCGAGACAGATACGCAGTATTTT
CASSLSETDTQYF
>TRBV6-2/TRBV6-3|-|TRBJ2-3|-
TGTGCCAGCAGTTACTCACAGGGACGGACTAGTCAAGATACGCAGTATTTT
CASSYSQGRTSQDTQYF
>TRBV7-3|-|TRBJ2-3|-
TGTGCCAGCAGCCGAGCCCCGGAGGATACGCAGTATTTT
CASSRAPEDTQYF
>TRBV9|-|TRBJ1-1|-
TGTGCCAGCAGCGTAGAGTCAGGCCACACTGAAGCTTTCTTT
CASSVESGHTEAFF
>TRBV19|once|TRBJ2-6|-
TGTGCCAGTAGTATAGGAGGCGCTGGGGCCAACGTCCTGACTTTC
CASSIGGAGANVLTF
>TRBV28|-|TRBJ2-7|TRBD1
TGTGCCAGCTCACACAGGGGGACCTACGAGCAGTACTTC
CASSHRGTYEQYF
>TRBV7-9|-|TRBJ1-1|TRBD1
TGTGCCAGCAGTCCACAGACAGGGGTGAACACTGAAGCTTTCTTT
CASSPQTGVNTEAFF
>TRBV7-9|-|TRBJ1-1|TRBD1
TGTGCCAGCAGCTCAGGGGACAGGTCCACTGAAGCTTTCTTT
CASSSGDRSTEAFF
>TRBV7-2|-|TRBJ2-7|-
TGTGCCAGCAGCTTCTTTAGCTCCTACGAGCAGTACTTC
CASSFFSSYEQYF
>TRBV18|-|TRBJ1-2|TRBD1
TGTGCCAGCTCATCCGGGACAGTGGATGGCTACACCTTC
CASSSGTVDGYTF
>TRBV7-3|-|TRBJ2-1|TRBD2
TGTGCCAGCAGCCCAATAGATCGCTCCCTAGCGGGAGGGTTTGACAATGAGCAGTTCTTC
CASSPIDRSLAGGFDNEQFF
>TRBV7-9|-|TRBJ2-1|-
TGTGCCAGCAGCTTAAACCTAGGTGAGCAGTTCTTC
CASSLNLGEQFF
>TRBV5-1|-|TRBJ2-2|TRBD2
TGCGCCAGCAGCTATGGGCTAGCGGGGGGGCCGGACACCGGGGAGCTGTTTTTT
CASSYGLAGGPDTGELFF
>TRBV3-1/TRBV3-2|few|TRBJ1-2|TRBD1
TGTGCCAGCAGACGACAGGGACCTAACTATGGCTACACCTTC
CASRRQGPNYGYTF
>TRBV30|-|TRBJ2-1|TRBD1
TGTGCCTGGAGATACAGGGGCGGACCCAGCAATGAGCAGTTCTTC
CAWRYRGGPSNEQFF
>TRBV9|-|TRBJ1-2|TRBD1
TGTGCCAGCAGCGTAAGGAGCGGGGGACAGGGGGCTGGCTATGGCTACACCTTC
CASSVRSGGQGAGYGYTF
>TRBV14|-|TRBJ1-2|TRBD1
TGTGCCAGCAGCCGTGTGGGCCAGACAGGGGCATCTTATGGCTACACCTTC
CASSRVGQTGASYGYTF
>TRBV5-1|-|TRBJ1-2|-
TGCGCCAGCAGCGTATGGACCACGGGGGACTATGGCTACACCTTC
CASSVWTTGDYGYTF
>TRBV28|few|TRBJ2-3|TRBD2
TGTGCCAGCAGCCCGCCGAGAGCGGGGGGCACAGATACGCAGTATTTT
CASSPPRAGGTDTQYF
>TRBV24-1|-|TRBJ2-7|TRBD2
TGTGCCACCAGTGGTCCCGAAGGGCTAGCGGGAGCCTACGAGCAGTACTTC
CATSGPEGLAGAYEQYF
>TRBV2|-|TRBJ1-2|-
TGTGCCAGCAGTGAACAGGGGCTTGGCTACACCTTC
CASSEQGLGYTF
>TRBV19|-|TRBJ1-2|TRBD1
TGTGCCAGTAGTATTGGAGGTACCGGGACAGGGGGTATCCGTGGCTACACCTTC
CASSIGGTGTGGIRGYTF
>TRBV5-1|-|TRBJ2-3|TRBD1
TGCGCCAGTGCAGGGACAGGGGGAACAGATACGCAGTATTTT
CASAGTGGTDTQYF
>TRBV6-5|-|TRBJ1-5|TRBD1
TGTGCCAGCAGTTACGCCGGGACAGATTTATCCCAGCCCCAGCATTTT
CASSYAGTDLSQPQHF
>TRBV27|-|TRBJ1-3|-
TGTGCCAGCAGTCCTTATTATGTCACCGGCAGGCACTCTGGAAACACCATATATTTT
CASSPYYVTGRHSGNTIYF
>TRBV28|-|TRBJ2-2|TRBD2
TGTGCCAGCAGTTCCCGGACTAGCGGGGACGCGAACACCGGGGAGCTGTTTTTT
CASSSRTSGDANTGELFF
>TRBV19|-|TRBJ1-2|-
TGTGCCAGTACGGAGGTGGTACGGACCTATGGCTACACCTTC
CASTEVVRTYGYTF
>TRBV27|-|TRBJ1-2|TRBD1
TGTGCCAGCAGGGACAGGTTCTCTGGCTACACCTTC
CASRDRFSGYTF
>TRBV6-5|-|TRBJ1-2|-
TGTGCCAGCAGTTCGACGGGGGGCTCCTATGGCTACACCTTC
CASSSTGGSYGYTF
>TRBV12-2|-|TRBJ2-1|-
TGTGCAAGTCGCTCGGACAGGGGGTGCAATGAGCAGTTCTTC
CASRSDRGCNEQFF
>TRBV5-1|-|TRBJ2-7|-
TGCGCCAGCAGAAAGGAGGGCTACGAGCAGTACTTC
CASRKEGYEQYF
>TRBV2|-|TRBJ2-5|TRBD2
TGTGCCAGCAGTCAACTAGCGGGAGGGCCGAGGGAGACCCAGTACTTC
CASSQLAGGPRETQYF
>TRBV5-6|-|TRBJ2-2|TRBD2
TGTGCCAGCAGCTTGGTGCGGGGGGCTCCCACCGGGGAGCTGTTTTTT
CASSLVRGAPTGELFF
>TRBV29-1|-|TRBJ2-2|-
TGCAGCGTTAGGGAGTTGAACACCGGGGAGCTGTTTTTT
CSVRELNTGELFF
>TRBV28|many|TRBJ2-2|TRBD1
TGTGCCAGCAGTTCCCCGGGACAGAAGAACACCGGGGAGCTGTTTTTT
CASSSPGQKNTGELFF
>TRBV6-6|-|TRBJ2-3|TRBD2
TGTGCCAGCAGTCGACTAGCGGGAGGGGGTACAGATACGCAGTATTTT
CASSRLAGGGTDTQYF
>TRBV5-4|-|TRBJ1-4|TRBD1
TGTGCCAGCAGCTCGGGACAGCTCGAAAAACTGTTTTTT
CASSSGQLEKLFF
>TRBV24-1|-|TRBJ2-1|TRBD2
TGTGCCACCAGTGAGGGGGGACTAGTCCGTAATGAGCAGTTCTTC
CATSEGGLVRNEQFF
>TRBV30|few|TRBJ1-1|-
TGTGCCTGGAGTGGAGGGTCGGTGTCAACGAACACTGAAGCTTTCTTT
CAWSGGSVSTNTEAFF
>TRBV5-4|-|TRBJ1-1|-
TGTGCCAGCAGCTTCCCCACGGGGAACACTGAAGCTTTCTTT
CASSFPTGNTEAFF
>TRBV7-2|-|TRBJ1-5|TRBD1
TGTGCCAGCAGCTGGTCTAGACAGGGTGGCCAGCCCCAGCATTTT
CASSWSRQGGQPQHF
>TRBV7-9|-|TRBJ1-1|-
TGTGCCAGCAGCTTAGGGGGACTGGGGCGCAACACTGAAGCTTTCTTT
CASSLGGLGRNTEAFF
>TRBV29-1|-|TRBJ2-3|-
TGCAGCGTCCACGGGTGGAATACGCAGTATTTT
CSVHGWNTQYF
>TRBV25-1|-|TRBJ2-1|TRBD2
TGTGCCAGCAGTGGTATTAGCGGGACCCTTCGAAATGAGCAGTTCTTC
CASSGISGTLRNEQFF
>TRBV7-2|few|TRBJ1-1|-
TGTGCCAGCAGCCCTACCGGGCGGGTCAGGGGGAACACTGAAGCTTTCTTT
CASSPTGRVRGNTEAFF
>TRBV30|-|TRBJ1-5|-
TGTGCCTGGAGCACTGAGAGCAATCAGCCCCAGCATTTT
CAWSTESNQPQHF
>TRBV3-1/TRBV3-2|-|TRBJ2-1|-
TGTGCCAGCAGCCGCGGGGTTGGGGATGAGCAGTTCTTC
CASSRGVGDEQFF
>TRBV7-3|once|TRBJ2-1|TRBD2
TGTGCCAGCAGCTTAACTAGCGGGGGGAGGAATGAGCAGTTCTTC
CASSLTSGGRNEQFF
>TRBV19|few|TRBJ1-1|-
TGTGCCAGTAGTATCAGAGAGGGCCCTGAAGCTTTCTTT
CASSIREGPEAFF
>TRBV6-2/TRBV6-3|-|TRBJ2-7|-
TGTGCCAGCAGTTACTGGGCAGGGGCGGGCTCCTACGAGCAGTACTTC
CASSYWAGAGSYEQYF
>TRBV7-8|-|TRBJ2-5|-
TGTGCCAGCAGCCCATCCCCCAGGCCCGAGACCCAGTACTTC
CASSPSPRPETQYF
>TRBV30|-|TRBJ1-4|TRBD1
TGTGCCTGGAGTGTACAGGGGGATGAAAAACTGTTTTTT
CAWSVQGDEKLFF
>TRBV7-9|-|TRBJ1-1|-
TGTGCCAGCAGCTTAGGACTACATGAAAACACTGAAGCTTTCTTT
CASSLGLHENTEAFF
>TRBV28|-|TRBJ2-3|TRBD1
TGTGCCAGCAGTTTAGGGGGACAGGGCACAGATACGCAGTATTTT
CASSLGGQGTDTQYF
>TRBV6-5|-|TRBJ2-2|TRBD2
TGTGCCAGCAGTTTATCAGCGGGACCCTTGCCCGGGGAGCTGTTTTTT
CASSLSAGPLPGELFF